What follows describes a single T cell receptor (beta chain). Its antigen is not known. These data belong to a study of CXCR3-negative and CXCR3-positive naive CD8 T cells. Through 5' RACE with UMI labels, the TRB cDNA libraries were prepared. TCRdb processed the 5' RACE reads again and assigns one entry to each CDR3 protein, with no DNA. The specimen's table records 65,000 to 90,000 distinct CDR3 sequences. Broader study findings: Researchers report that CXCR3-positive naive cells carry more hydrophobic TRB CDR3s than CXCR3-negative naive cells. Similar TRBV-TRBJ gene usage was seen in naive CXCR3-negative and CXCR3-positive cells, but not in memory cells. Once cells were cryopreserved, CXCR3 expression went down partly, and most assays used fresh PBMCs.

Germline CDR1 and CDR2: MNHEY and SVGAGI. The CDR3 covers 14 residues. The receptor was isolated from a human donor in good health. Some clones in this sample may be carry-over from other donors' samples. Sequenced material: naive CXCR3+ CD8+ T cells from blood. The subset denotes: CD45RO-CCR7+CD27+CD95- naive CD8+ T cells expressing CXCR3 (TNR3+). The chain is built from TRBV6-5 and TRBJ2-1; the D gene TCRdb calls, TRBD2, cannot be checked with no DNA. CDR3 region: CASSPSGRIDEQFF.